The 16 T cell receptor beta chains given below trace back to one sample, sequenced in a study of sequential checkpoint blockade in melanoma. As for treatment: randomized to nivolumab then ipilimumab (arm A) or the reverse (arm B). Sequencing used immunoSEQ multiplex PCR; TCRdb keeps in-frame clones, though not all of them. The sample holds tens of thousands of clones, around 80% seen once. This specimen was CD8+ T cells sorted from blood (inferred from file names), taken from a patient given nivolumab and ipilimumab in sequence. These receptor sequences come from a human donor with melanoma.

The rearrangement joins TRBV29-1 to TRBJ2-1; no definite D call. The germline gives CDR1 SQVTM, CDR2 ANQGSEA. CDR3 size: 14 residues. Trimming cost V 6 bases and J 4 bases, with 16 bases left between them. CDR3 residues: CSVQSRVRYNEQFF. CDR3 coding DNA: TGCAGCGTCCAATCGAGAGTGAGATACAATGAGCAGTTCTTC.

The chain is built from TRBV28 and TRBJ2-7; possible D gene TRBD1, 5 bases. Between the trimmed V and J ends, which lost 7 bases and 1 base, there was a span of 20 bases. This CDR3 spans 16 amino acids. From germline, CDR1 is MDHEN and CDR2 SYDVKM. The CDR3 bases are TGTGCCAGCAACTTAAAACCCGGACATTTATCCTACGAGCAGTACTTC. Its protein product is CASNLKPGHLSYEQYF.

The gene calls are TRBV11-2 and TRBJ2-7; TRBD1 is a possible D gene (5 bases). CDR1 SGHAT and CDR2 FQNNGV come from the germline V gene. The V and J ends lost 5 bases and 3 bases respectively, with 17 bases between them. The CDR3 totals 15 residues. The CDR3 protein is CASSQIADRVYEQYF. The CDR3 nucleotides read TGTGCCAGCAGCCAAATCGCCGACAGAGTCTACGAGCAGTACTTC.

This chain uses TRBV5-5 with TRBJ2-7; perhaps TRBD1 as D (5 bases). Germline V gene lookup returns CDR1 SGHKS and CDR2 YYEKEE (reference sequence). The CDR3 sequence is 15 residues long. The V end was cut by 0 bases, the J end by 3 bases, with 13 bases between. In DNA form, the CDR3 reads TGTGCCAGCAGCTTGGTGGACACCACCTTCTACGAGCAGTACTTC. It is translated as CASSLVDTTFYEQYF.

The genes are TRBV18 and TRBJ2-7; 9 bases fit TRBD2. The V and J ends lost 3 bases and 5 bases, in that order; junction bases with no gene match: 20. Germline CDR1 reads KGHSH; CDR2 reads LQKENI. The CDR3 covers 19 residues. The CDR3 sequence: CASSPDVQASGALMDEQYF. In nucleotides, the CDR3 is TGTGCCAGCTCACCGGATGTTCAGGCTAGCGGGGCCCTTATGGACGAGCAGTACTTC.

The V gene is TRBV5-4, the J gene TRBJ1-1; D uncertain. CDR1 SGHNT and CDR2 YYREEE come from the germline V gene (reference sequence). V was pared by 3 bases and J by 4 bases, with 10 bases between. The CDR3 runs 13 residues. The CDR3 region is CASSSVLSTEAFF. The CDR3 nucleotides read TGTGCCAGCAGCTCCGTCTTGAGCACTGAAGCTTTCTTT.

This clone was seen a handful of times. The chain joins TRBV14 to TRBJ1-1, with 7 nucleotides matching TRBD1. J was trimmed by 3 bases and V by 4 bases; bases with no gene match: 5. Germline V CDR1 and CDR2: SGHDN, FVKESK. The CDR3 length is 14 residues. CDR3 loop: CASSRDSLYTEAFF. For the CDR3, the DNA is TGTGCCAGCAGCCGGGACAGCCTCTACACTGAAGCTTTCTTT.

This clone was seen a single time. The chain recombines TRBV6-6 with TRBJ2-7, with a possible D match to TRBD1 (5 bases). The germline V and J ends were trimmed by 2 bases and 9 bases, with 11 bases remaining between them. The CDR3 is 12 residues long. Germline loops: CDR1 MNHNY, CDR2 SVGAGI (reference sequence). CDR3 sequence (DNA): TGTGCCAGCAGTTACCCCAGGGTGGGGCAGTACTTC. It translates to CASSYPRVGQYF.

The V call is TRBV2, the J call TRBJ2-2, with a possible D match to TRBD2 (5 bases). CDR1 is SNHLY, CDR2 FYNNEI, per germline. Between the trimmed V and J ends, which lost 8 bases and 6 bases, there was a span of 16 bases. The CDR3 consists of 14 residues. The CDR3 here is CASGPDPEAGELFF. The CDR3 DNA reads TGTGCCAGCGGTCCGGATCCGGAGGCCGGGGAGCTGTTTTTT.

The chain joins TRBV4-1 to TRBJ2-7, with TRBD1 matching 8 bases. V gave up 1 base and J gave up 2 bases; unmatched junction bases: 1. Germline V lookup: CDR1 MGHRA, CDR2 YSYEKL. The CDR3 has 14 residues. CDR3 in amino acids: CASSQADRAYEQYF. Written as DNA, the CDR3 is TGCGCCAGCAGCCAAGCGGACAGGGCCTACGAGCAGTACTTC.

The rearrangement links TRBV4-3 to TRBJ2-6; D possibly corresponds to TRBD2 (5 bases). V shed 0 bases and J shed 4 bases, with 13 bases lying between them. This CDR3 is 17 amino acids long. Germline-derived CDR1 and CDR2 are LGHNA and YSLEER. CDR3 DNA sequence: TGCGCCAGCAGCCAAGATGGCCTAACTAGGGGGGCCAACGTCCTGACTTTC. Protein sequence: CASSQDGLTRGANVLTF.

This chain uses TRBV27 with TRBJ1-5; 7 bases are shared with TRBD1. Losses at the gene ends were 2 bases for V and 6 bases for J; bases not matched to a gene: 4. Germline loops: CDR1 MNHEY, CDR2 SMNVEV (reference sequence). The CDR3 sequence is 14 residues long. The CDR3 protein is CASSLTGDGQPQHF. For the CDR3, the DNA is TGTGCCAGCAGTTTAACAGGGGACGGTCAGCCCCAGCATTTT.

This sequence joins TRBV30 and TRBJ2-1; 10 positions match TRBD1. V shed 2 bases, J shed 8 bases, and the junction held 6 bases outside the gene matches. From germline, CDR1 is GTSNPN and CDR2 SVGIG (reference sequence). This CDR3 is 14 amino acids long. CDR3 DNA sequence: TGTGCCTGGAGTACCGGGACAGGGGATGATGAGCAGTTCTTC. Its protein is CAWSTGTGDDEQFF. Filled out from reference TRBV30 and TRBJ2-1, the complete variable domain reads SQTIHQWPATLVQPVGSPLSLECTVEGTSNPNLYWYRQAAGRGLQLLFYSVGIGQISSEVPQNLSASRPQDRQFILSSKKLLLSDSGFYLCAWSTGTGDDEQFFGPGTRLTVL.

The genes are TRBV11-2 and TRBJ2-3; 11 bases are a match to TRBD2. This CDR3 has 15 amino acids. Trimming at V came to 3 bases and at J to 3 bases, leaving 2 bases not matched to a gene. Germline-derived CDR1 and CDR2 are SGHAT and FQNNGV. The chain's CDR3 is CASSLVAGGTDTQYF. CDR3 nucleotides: TGTGCCAGCAGCTTGGTAGCGGGGGGGACAGATACGCAGTATTTT.

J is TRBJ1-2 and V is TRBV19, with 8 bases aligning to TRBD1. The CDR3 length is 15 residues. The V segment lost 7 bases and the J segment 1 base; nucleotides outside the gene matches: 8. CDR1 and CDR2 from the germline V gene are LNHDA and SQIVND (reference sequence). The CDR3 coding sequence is TGTGCCAGTAACCCGGACAGGGAGGGTAACTATGGCTACACCTTC. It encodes CASNPDREGNYGYTF.

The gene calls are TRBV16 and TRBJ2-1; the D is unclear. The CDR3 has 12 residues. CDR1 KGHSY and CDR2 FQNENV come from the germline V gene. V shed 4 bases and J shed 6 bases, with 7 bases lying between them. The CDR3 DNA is TGTGCCAGCAGCCTAGAATTCAATGAGCAGTTCTTC. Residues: CASSLEFNEQFF.